This T cell receptor beta chain came from a study of blood T cell repertoires in COVID-19. Study as a whole: T cells, B-cell-depleted T cells, or PBMCs provided the cDNA or gDNA that served as material.

Clones were read by immunoSEQ multiplex PCR, and TCRdb kept only the in-frame ones, dropping some. The sample consists of about 360,000 clones, 65% to 85% of them appearing once. The ends were cut back, 6 bases at V and 7 bases at J, with 15 bases in the middle. Germline lookup yields CDR1 GTSNPN and CDR2 SVGIG (reference sequence). The CDR3 is 13 residues long. Sequenced sample: peripheral blood. This sequence was found in a man younger than 45 with active or convalescent COVID-19. The chain combines TRBV30 with TRBJ1-4; D is ambiguous. CDR3 amino acids: CACWSSSGEKLFF. CDR3 coding DNA: TGTGCCTGCTGGAGTAGCTCCGGTGAAAAACTGTTTTTT.